Reported below is one TCR beta chain. The antigen remains unidentified. The sample belongs to a study of a mutant IDH1 vaccine in newly diagnosed glioma. Across the whole study: There were eight vaccinations for patients, given in weeks 1, 3, 5, 7, 11, 15, 19 and 23. Vaccines were begun 4-6 weeks after radiotherapy alone, or with temozolomide cycles. Patients under treatment included 62.5% males and 37.5% females and had a mean age of approximately 40 years. Most had both radiotherapy and temozolomide beforehand; others had only one.

Time point in this sample: week 5, during vaccination. Each dose of the vaccine consisted of 300 ug of mutant IDH1 20-mer peptide, with topical imiquimod. Generated by immunoSEQ multiplex PCR, the TCRdb table keeps only in-frame clones and is missing some. The data contain over 50,000 clones, 85% to 90% of them singletons. Trimming took 7 bases from V and 1 from J, leaving 22 bases between them. The CDR3 consists of 17 residues. Germline-derived CDR1 and CDR2 are SNHLY and FYNNEI. This sequence joins TRBV2 and TRBJ1-1; a possible D gene is TRBD1 (6 bases). The starting material was PBMCs, obtained from a glioma patient whose treatment included an IDH1 peptide vaccine. This receptor was obtained from a woman in her 40s with glioma. The CDR3 DNA is TGTGCCAGCAAGACAGGTTTGGGGTTGGTTGGGAACACTGAAGCTTTCTTT. Its protein product is CASKTGLGLVGNTEAFF.